Following are 13 T cell receptor beta chains from one sample sequenced in a study of T cell responses to AZD1222 COVID-19 vaccine. The assay was immunoSEQ multiplex PCR, and TCRdb's table has in-frame clones only and misses some. Of approximately 100,000 clones in the sample, approximately 90% are singletons; the top ten hold 4.5%. The sample consisted of peripheral blood, taken on day 0 of AZD1222 vaccination. The origin of the receptors is an adult in good health.

There are a few counts of this clone. The rearrangement joins TRBV24-1 to TRBJ1-1; D perhaps matches TRBD1 (5 bases). V lost 4 bases and J 11 bases, leaving 13 bases between the germline ends. CDR1 is KGHDR, CDR2 SFDVKD, per germline. The CDR3 is 12 amino acids. CDR3 protein: CATSDYNRKAFF. The DNA for the CDR3 is TGTGCCACCAGTGACTATAACAGGAAGGCTTTCTTT.

The genes are TRBV13 and TRBJ2-7, with D possibly TRBD1 on 5 matching bases. The ends were cut back, 5 bases at V and 3 bases at J, with 11 bases in the middle. Germline loops: CDR1 PRHDT, CDR2 FYEKMQ (reference sequence). There are 13 residues in the CDR3. CDR3 amino acids: CASSRVGVYEQYF. CDR3 nucleotide sequence: TGTGCCAGCAGCCGGGTAGGGGTCTACGAGCAGTACTTC.

The chain joins TRBV4-2 to TRBJ1-4; D gene unclear. The CDR3 consists of 12 residues. From germline, CDR1 is LGHNA and CDR2 YNFKEQ. The ends were cut back, 1 base at V and 14 bases at J, with 11 bases in the middle. The CDR3 protein is CASSQGPNRLFF. CDR3 nucleotide sequence: TGTGCCAGCAGCCAAGGGCCGAATCGGCTGTTTTTT.

The chain combines TRBV5-1 with TRBJ2-3; TRBD2 agrees at 11 bases. V lost 0 bases to trimming and J lost 2 bases; unmatched junction nucleotides: 2. Germline V gene sequence: CDR1 SGHRS, CDR2 YFSETQ. The CDR3 spans 16 residues. CDR3 loop: CASSLATSGDTDTQYF. The DNA for the CDR3 is TGCGCCAGCAGCTTGGCGACTAGCGGGGACACAGATACGCAGTATTTT.

The chain recombines TRBV2 with TRBJ2-7; 7 positions agree with TRBD1. J gave up 2 bases and V 4 bases, and 8 bases lay outside the gene matches. Germline V CDR1 and CDR2: SNHLY, FYNNEI. The CDR3 is made up of 15 amino acids. The chain's CDR3 is CASSAQGRGPYEQYF. For the CDR3, the DNA is TGTGCCAGCAGTGCACAAGGTAGGGGGCCCTACGAGCAGTACTTC.

This chain links TRBV7-9 with TRBJ1-2, with D possibly being TRBD1 (5 bases). From germline, CDR1 is SEHNR and CDR2 FQNEAQ (reference sequence). The V end was cut by 5 bases, the J end by 8 bases, with 15 bases between. The CDR3 is made up of 13 amino acids. The CDR3: CASSLGTAGGYTF. CDR3 sequence (DNA): TGTGCCAGCAGCCTCGGGACTGCAGGGGGCTACACCTTC.

The rearrangement uses TRBV7-2 and TRBJ2-1; D may match TRBD1 or TRBD2 (5 bases each). The CDR3 totals 13 residues. Germline V lookup: CDR1 SGHTA, CDR2 FQGNSA. Trimming shortened V by 6 bases and J by 6 bases, and 12 bases separated the two germline ends. CDR3 residues: CASRPGTSNEQFF. CDR3 bases: TGTGCCAGCAGGCCCGGGACCAGCAATGAGCAGTTCTTC.

The chain employs TRBV5-1 and TRBJ2-1; 11 bases agree with TRBD2. V lost 3 bases to trimming and J lost 5 bases; unmatched junction nucleotides: 7. Looked up from germline, CDR1 is SGHRS and CDR2 is YFSETQ. The CDR3 runs to 16 residues. CDR3 sequence reads: CASSSSGTSGDNEQFF. The CDR3 DNA reads as TGCGCCAGCAGCTCGTCCGGGACTAGCGGAGACAATGAGCAGTTCTTC. The full variable domain, with the rest looked up from reference TRBV5-1 and TRBJ2-1, is KAGVTQTPRYLIKTRGQQVTLSCSPISGHRSVSWYQQTPGQGLQFLFEYFSETQRNKGNFPGRFSGRQFSNSRSEMNVSTLELGDSALYLCASSSSGTSGDNEQFFGPGTRLTVL.

This clone was detected once. V usage is TRBV12-5 and J usage is TRBJ2-1; D not certain. CDR1 is LGHNT, CDR2 FRNRAP, per germline. Trimming removed 2 bases at V and 16 bases at J, with 12 bases between. This CDR3 has 11 residues. CDR3 in amino acids: CASGLYGIDFF. In DNA, the CDR3 is TGTGCTAGTGGTTTGTACGGAATTGATTTCTTC.

The gene calls are TRBV9 and TRBJ1-5; no clear D gene. The CDR3 has 14 residues. Trimming cost V 4 bases and J 7 bases, with 15 bases left between them. Looked up from germline, CDR1 is SGDLS and CDR2 is YYNGEE. The CDR3 DNA reads TGTGCCAGCAGCCCCCGAGCGGGCATACAGCCCCAGCATTTT. Encoded protein: CASSPRAGIQPQHF.

V is TRBV11-2 and J is TRBJ2-5; 10 nucleotides agree with TRBD2. Looked up from germline, CDR1 is SGHAT and CDR2 is FQNNGV. Trimming cost V 2 bases and J 0 bases; bases outside gene matches: 3. The CDR3 loop spans 16 amino acids. Written as DNA, the CDR3 is TGTGCCAGCAGCTTAATCGGACTAGCGGACCAAGAGACCCAGTACTTC. Translating gives CASSLIGLADQETQYF.

The rearrangement uses TRBV4-3 and TRBJ2-3; D is perhaps TRBD2 (5 bases). Per the germline V gene, CDR1 is LGHNA and CDR2 is YSLEER. This CDR3 is 16 amino acids long. V shed 8 bases and J shed 4 bases, with 22 bases lying between them. The CDR3 sequence is CASPRGLRANADTQYF. The CDR3 DNA reads as TGCGCCAGCCCTCGAGGTCTGCGGGCAAACGCAGATACGCAGTATTTT.

The chain combines TRBV14 with TRBJ2-4; no reliable D call. This CDR3 is 18 amino acids long. From germline, CDR1 is SGHDN and CDR2 FVKESK. Trimming shortened V by 5 bases and J by 0 bases, and 20 bases separated the two germline ends. CDR3: CASSKKVGQVVAKNIQYF. CDR3 DNA: TGTGCCAGCAGCAAAAAGGTAGGGCAGGTGGTAGCCAAAAACATTCAGTACTTC.